The 9 T cell receptor beta chains below all came from one sample that was sequenced in a study of control samples from healthy donors and cancer patients. The repertoire was sequenced with immunoSEQ multiplex PCR; TCRdb's copy has only in-frame clones and lacks some. Here the sample spans approximately 130,000 clones, approximately 90% being singletons. The sample comprised blood. Source of these receptors: a young man in good health.

The V call is TRBV3-1 (or the pseudogene TRBV3-2), the J call TRBJ1-4; TRBD1 is a possible D gene (6 bases). V lost 0 bases, J lost 8 bases, and 13 bases lay in between. Germline CDR1 LGHDT, CDR2 YNNKEL (reference sequence). The CDR3 contains 15 residues. The CDR3 sequence is CASSQDGRGYEKLFF. CDR3 in DNA: TGTGCCAGCAGCCAAGATGGCAGGGGTTACGAAAAACTGTTTTTT.

The chain has TRBV30 and TRBJ1-2; possibly TRBD1 for D (5 bases). Germline V lookup: CDR1 GTSNPN, CDR2 SVGIG (reference sequence). The CDR3 is made up of 15 amino acids. V was cut by 0 bases and J by 4 bases, with 15 bases left in between. The CDR3 sequence: CAWSVLRGTAYGYTF. The DNA for the CDR3 is TGTGCCTGGAGTGTACTGAGAGGGACGGCCTATGGCTACACCTTC.

V is TRBV14 and J is TRBJ2-3; 7 positions match TRBD2. The CDR3 extends over 16 amino acids. The V and J ends lost 1 base and 1 base, in that order; junction bases with no gene match: 5. CDR1 is SGHDN, CDR2 FVKESK, per germline. The CDR3 sequence is CASSQGGSGGTDTQYF. The CDR3 DNA follows: TGTGCCAGCAGCCAAGGGGGGAGCGGGGGCACAGATACGCAGTATTTT. Supplemented by reference TRBV14 and TRBJ2-3, the full variable domain reads EAGVTQFPSHSVIEKGQTVTLRCDPISGHDNLYWYRRVMGKEIKFLLHFVKESKQDESGMPNNRFLAERTGGTYSTLKVQPAELEDSGVYFCASSQGGSGGTDTQYFGPGTRLTVL.

The chain recombines TRBV6-5 with TRBJ1-2, with 10 bases identical to TRBD1. J gave up 7 bases and V 5 bases, and 10 bases lay outside the gene matches. The CDR3 is made up of 15 amino acids. Germline V lookup: CDR1 MNHEY, CDR2 SVGAGI. DNA for the CDR3: TGTGCCAGCAGTCAACTCGGGACAGGGGTCCCTGGCTACACCTTC. Translated: CASSQLGTGVPGYTF.

The chain carries TRBV6-6 and TRBJ1-1; 7 positions agree with TRBD1. V lost 6 bases to trimming and J lost 11 bases; unmatched junction nucleotides: 9. Germline V gene data show CDR1 as MNHNY and CDR2 as SVGAGI (reference sequence). CDR3 size: 12 residues. CDR3 nucleotide sequence: TGTGCCAGCAGCCTCGGACAGGAGGCGGCTTTCTTT. Translating gives CASSLGQEAAFF.

V and J are TRBV11-2 and TRBJ2-3; 7 bases fit TRBD1. Germline V lookup: CDR1 SGHAT, CDR2 FQNNGV. V was pared by 2 bases and J by 4 bases, with 6 bases of the junction left unmatched. This CDR3 has 15 amino acids. For the CDR3, the DNA is TGTGCCAGCAGCTTAATTCTCGACAGGGCAGATACGCAGTATTTT. Protein sequence: CASSLILDRADTQYF.

V gene TRBV5-8 combines with J gene TRBJ2-4; D is uncertain. This CDR3 has 13 residues. Germline V CDR1 and CDR2: SGHTS, YDEGEE. V was shortened by 9 bases and J by 2 bases, with 12 bases between the two germline ends. The DNA for the CDR3 is TGTGCCACCACGGCCGGACCCAAAAACATTCAGTACTTC. It codes for CATTAGPKNIQYF.

The gene calls are TRBV11-2 and TRBJ2-7; 7 bases are shared with TRBD1. The trim removed 0 bases at V and 6 bases at J, leaving 8 bases unmatched. Germline V gives CDR1 SGHAT, CDR2 FQNNGV. The CDR3 consists of 15 residues. The CDR3 DNA follows: TGTGCCAGCAGCTTAGATCGGAAAGGGGGCCTCGAGCAGTACGTC. The encoded protein is CASSLDRKGGLEQYV.

The rearrangement joins TRBV2 to TRBJ1-1; D gene unclear. The CDR3 totals 12 residues. Trimming removed 3 bases from V and 2 bases from J, with 4 bases in between. CDR1 and CDR2 from the germline V gene are SNHLY and FYNNEI. CDR3 DNA sequence: TGTGCCAGCAGTGATCCTAACACTGAAGCTTTCTTT. Amino acid sequence: CASSDPNTEAFF.